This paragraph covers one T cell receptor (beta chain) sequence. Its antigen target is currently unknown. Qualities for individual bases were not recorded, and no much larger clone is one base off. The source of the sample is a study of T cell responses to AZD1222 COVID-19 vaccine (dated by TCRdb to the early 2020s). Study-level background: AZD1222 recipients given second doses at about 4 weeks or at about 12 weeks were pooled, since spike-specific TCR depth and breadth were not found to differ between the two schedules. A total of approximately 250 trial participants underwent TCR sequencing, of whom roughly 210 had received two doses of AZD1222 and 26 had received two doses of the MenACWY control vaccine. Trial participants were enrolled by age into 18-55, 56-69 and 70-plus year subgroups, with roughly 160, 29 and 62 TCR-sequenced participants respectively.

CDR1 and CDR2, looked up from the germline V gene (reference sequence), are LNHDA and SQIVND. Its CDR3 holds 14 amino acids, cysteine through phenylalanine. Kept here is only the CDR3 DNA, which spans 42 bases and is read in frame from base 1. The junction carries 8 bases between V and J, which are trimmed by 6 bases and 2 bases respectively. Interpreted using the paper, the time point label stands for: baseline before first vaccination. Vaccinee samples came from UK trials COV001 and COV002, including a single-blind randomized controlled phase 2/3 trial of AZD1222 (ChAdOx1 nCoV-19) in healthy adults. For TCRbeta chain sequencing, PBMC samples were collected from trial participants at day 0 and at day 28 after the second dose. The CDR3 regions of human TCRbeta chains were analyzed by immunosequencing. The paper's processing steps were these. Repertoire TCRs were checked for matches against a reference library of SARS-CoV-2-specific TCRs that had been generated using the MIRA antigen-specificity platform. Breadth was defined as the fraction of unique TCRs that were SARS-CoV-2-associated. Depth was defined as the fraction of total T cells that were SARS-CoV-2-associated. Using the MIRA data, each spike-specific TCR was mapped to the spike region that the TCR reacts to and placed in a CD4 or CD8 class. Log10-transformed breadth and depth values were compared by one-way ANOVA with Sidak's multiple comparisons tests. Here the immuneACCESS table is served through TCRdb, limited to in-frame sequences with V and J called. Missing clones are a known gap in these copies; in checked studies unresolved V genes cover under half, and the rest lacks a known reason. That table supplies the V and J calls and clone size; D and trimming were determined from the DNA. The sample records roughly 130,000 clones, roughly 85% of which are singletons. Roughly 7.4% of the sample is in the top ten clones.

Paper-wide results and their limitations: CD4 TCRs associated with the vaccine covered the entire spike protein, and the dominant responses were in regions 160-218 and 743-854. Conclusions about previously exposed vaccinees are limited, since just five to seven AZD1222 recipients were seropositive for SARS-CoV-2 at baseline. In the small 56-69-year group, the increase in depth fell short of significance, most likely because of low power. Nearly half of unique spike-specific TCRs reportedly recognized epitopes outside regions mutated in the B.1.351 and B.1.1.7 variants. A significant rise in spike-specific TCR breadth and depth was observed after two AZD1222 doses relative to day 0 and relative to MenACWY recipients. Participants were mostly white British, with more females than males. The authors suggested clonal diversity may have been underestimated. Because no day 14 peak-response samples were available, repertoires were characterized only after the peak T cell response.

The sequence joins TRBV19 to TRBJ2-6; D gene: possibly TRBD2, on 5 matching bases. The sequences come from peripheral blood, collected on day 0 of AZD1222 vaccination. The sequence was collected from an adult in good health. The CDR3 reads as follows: CASSMRAGANVLTF. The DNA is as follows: TGTGCCAGTAGCATGCGGGCTGGGGCCAACGTCCTGACTTTC.